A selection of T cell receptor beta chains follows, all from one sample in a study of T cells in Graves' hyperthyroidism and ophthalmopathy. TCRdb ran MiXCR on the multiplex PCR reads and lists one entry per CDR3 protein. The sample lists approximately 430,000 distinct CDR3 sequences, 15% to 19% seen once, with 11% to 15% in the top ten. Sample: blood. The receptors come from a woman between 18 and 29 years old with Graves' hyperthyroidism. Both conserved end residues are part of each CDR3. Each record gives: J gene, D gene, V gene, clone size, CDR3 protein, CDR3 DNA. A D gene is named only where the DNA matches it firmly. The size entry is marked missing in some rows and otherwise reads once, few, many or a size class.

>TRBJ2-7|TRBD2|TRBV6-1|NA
CASRLRGGSHEQYF
TGTGCCAGCAGGTTACGGGGGGGTTCCCACGAGCAGTACTTC
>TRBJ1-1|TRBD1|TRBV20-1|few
CSAQTGWSTEAFF
TGCAGTGCCCAGACAGGGTGGAGCACTGAAGCTTTCTTT
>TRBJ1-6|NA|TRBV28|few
CASSLSGRNSPLHF
TGTGCCAGCAGTTTATCAGGGAGGAATTCACCCCTCCACTTT
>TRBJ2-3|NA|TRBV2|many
CASSLTSADTQYF
TGTGCCAGCAGCCTTACTAGTGCAGATACGCAGTATTTT
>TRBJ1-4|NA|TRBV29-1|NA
CSVAVNEKLFF
TGCAGCGTTGCGGTTAATGAAAAACTGTTTTTT
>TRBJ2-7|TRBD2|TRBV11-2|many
CASSRTSGRPGYEQYF
TGTGCCAGCAGCCGGACTAGCGGGAGGCCCGGGTACGAGCAGTACTTC
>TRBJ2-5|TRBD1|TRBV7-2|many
CASSLQGANQETQYF
TGTGCCAGCAGCTTACAGGGGGCCAATCAAGAGACCCAGTACTTC
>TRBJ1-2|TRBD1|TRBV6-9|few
CASSYSDRARSGYTF
TGTGCCAGCAGTTATTCTGACAGGGCCAGATCTGGCTACACCTTC
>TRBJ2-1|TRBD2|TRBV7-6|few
CASSPDPTLLAGILNYNEQFF
TGTGCCAGCAGCCCAGACCCCACTTTACTAGCGGGGATATTGAACTACAATGAGCAGTTCTTC
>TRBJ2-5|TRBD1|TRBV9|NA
CASSPHPGDRVLQETQYF
TGTGCCAGCAGCCCTCACCCGGGGGACAGGGTACTCCAAGAGACCCAGTACTTC
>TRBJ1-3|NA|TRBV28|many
CASSLPPVGGTGNTIYF
TGTGCCAGCAGTTTACCGCCTGTCGGGGGGACTGGAAACACCATATATTTT
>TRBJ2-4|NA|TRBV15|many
CATSRGIRQDHPSIAKNIQYF
TGTGCCACCAGCAGAGGAATAAGGCAGGACCACCCTTCGATAGCCAAAAACATTCAGTACTTC
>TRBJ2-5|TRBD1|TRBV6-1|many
CASSVGGQGVQETQYF
TGTGCCAGCAGTGTAGGTGGACAGGGGGTCCAAGAGACCCAGTACTTC
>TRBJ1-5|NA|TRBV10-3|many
CAISESGTSNQPQHF
TGTGCCATCAGTGAGTCGGGGACATCCAATCAGCCCCAGCATTTT
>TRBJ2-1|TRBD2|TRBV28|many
CASSLAGVSYNEQFF
TGTGCCAGCAGTTTAGCGGGGGTCTCCTACAATGAGCAGTTCTTC
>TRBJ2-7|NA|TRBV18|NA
CASSLDLPSEQYF
TGTGCCAGCTCCCTAGATTTGCCTAGCGAGCAGTACTTC
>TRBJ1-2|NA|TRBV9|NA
CASSVGQSPYGYTF
TGTGCCAGCAGCGTAGGTCAGTCCCCTTATGGCTACACCTTC
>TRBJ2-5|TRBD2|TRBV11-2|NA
CASSPDSGGGETQYF
TGTGCCAGCAGCCCCGACAGCGGGGGGGGAGAGACCCAGTACTTC
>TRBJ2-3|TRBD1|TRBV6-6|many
CASSYSRGQGTDTQYF
TGTGCCAGCAGTTACTCGAGGGGGCAGGGCACAGATACGCAGTATTTT
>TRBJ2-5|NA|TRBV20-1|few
CSARDRALAGETQYF
TGCAGTGCTAGAGATCGTGCACTAGCAGGAGAGACCCAGTACTTC
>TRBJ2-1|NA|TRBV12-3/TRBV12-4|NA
CASRARGRNNEQFF
TGTGCCAGCAGAGCCCGGGGACGAAACAATGAGCAGTTCTTC
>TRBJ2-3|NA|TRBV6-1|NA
CASSEIWIGAFTGTQYF
TGTGCCAGCAGTGAAATATGGATAGGGGCCTTCACAGGTACGCAGTATTTT
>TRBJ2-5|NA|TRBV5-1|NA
CASSRGLQSLETQYF
TGCGCCAGCAGCCGAGGCTTACAGAGCCTAGAGACCCAGTACTTC
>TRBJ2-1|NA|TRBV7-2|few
CASSLGWDASYNEQFF
TGTGCCAGCAGCTTAGGGTGGGACGCATCCTACAATGAGCAGTTCTTC
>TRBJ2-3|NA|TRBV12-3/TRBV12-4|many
CATSTDTQYF
TGTGCCACAAGCACAGATACGCAGTATTTT
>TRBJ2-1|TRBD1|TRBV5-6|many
CASSLALTGQYNEQFF
TGTGCCAGCAGCTTGGCCCTGACAGGGCAGTACAATGAGCAGTTCTTC
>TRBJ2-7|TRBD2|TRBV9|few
CASSVGGRRTNEQYF
TGTGCCAGCAGCGTCGGCGGGAGGAGGACGAACGAGCAGTACTTC
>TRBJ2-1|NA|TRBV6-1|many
CASSEFDAGTLYNEQFF
TGTGCCAGCAGTGAATTTGATGCGGGAACCCTCTACAATGAGCAGTTCTTC
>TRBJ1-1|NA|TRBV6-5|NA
CASSYSIPFF
TGTGCCAGCAGTTACTCGATTCCCTTCTTT
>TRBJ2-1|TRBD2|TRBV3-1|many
CASSQEIAGYNEQFF
TGTGCCAGCAGCCAAGAGATAGCGGGCTACAATGAGCAGTTCTTC
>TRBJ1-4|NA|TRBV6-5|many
CASSYSSGATNEKLFF
TGTGCCAGCAGTTACTCAAGCGGTGCAACTAATGAAAAACTGTTTTTT
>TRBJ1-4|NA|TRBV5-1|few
CASSRQSDNEKLFF
TGCGCCAGCAGCCGACAATCCGATAATGAAAAACTGTTTTTT
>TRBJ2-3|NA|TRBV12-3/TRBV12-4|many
CASSPGIEGTDTQYF
TGTGCCAGCAGTCCGGGCATCGAAGGCACAGATACGCAGTATTTT
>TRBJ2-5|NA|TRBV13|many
CASSLGRLGETQYF
TGTGCCAGCAGCTTAGGCCGACTTGGCGAGACCCAGTACTTC
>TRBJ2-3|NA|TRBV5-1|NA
CASSLATVGDTQYF
TGCGCCAGCAGCTTGGCGACGGTGGGAGATACGCAGTATTTT